This TCR beta chain derives from a study of cytomegalovirus exposure and HLA in healthy donors. This CDR3 is built from 13 residues. Germline CDR1 and CDR2: KGHSH and LQKENI. V was trimmed by 3 bases and J by 1 base, leaving 6 bases between them. PCR involved 60 Vbeta and 13 Jbeta primers. Repertoires were generated with immunoSEQ multiplex PCR, while TCRdb's copy carries only in-frame clones and drops some. The sample shows under 200,000 clones, roughly 85% of them seen only once. Whole-study findings and limits: Reportedly, HLA-A and HLA-B alleles of most subjects were accurately predicted from TCR beta. Sequencing likely produced, as an artifact, a cluster of highly shared sequence variants.

On this clone itself: What it recognizes is unknown.

The V call is TRBV18, the J call TRBJ1-1; D is possibly TRBD1 (6 bases). The sample consisted of PBMCs. This receptor was taken from a woman aged 18-35 years in good health and CMV-seronegative. Here the CDR3 DNA reads TGTGCCAGCTCACCGGGACAGAACACTGAAGCTTTCTTT. It translates to CASSPGQNTEAFF.